The rows below give T cell receptor beta chains drawn from one sample of a study of shared clonotypes between healthy human individuals. The protocol was immunoSEQ multiplex PCR, while the TCRdb copy is restricted to in-frame clones and leaves out a portion. The sample includes approximately 2,000,000 clones, about 93% of them seen just once. The specimen was naive CD8+ T cells from PBMCs. The receptors come from a man between 18 and 29 years old in good health. Some clones in this sample may be carry-over from other donors' samples. Each CDR3 is given with its conserved first and last residue. Part of the rows lack a size; the others show once, few, many or a class for expanded clones.

abundance,j_gene,v_gene,CDR3aa
NA,TRBJ1-1,TRBV27,CASSFSVNTEAFF
NA,TRBJ1-3,TRBV23-1,CASTQSGCFSGNTIYF
NA,TRBJ1-3,TRBV7-2,CASSLRGSGNTIYF
NA,TRBJ1-1,TRBV19,CASSAPTGAGEAFF
NA,TRBJ2-7,TRBV5-1,CASSWTGGYEQYF
NA,TRBJ1-2,TRBV4-1,CASSQVGSYGYTF
NA,TRBJ1-3,TRBV19,CATSLGLFSGNTIYF
NA,TRBJ1-2,TRBV4-1,CASSQDNLLTGGYGYTF
once,TRBJ2-7,TRBV9,CASSVGGGGTHYEQYF
NA,TRBJ1-5,TRBV28,CASSPQTGLQPQHF
NA,TRBJ2-2,TRBV11-3,CASRDRTGDNTGELFF
NA,TRBJ2-7,TRBV27,CASSWTSGRAVYEQYF
NA,TRBJ1-4,TRBV5-8,CASSPGYVREKLFF
once,TRBJ1-5,TRBV19,CASSIGFIGARGRQPQHF
NA,TRBJ2-7,TRBV19,CASSLGTSPTYEQYF
NA,TRBJ2-7,TRBV11-2,CASSFSAGGSYEQYF
NA,NA,TRBV28,CASSLSGVIYEQYF
NA,TRBJ2-1,TRBV11-2,CASTISGIHEQFF
NA,TRBJ1-2,TRBV5-6,CASSYAGTGAIYGYTF
NA,TRBJ1-2,TRBV9,CASSVAPGGNYGYTF
NA,TRBJ2-5,TRBV9,CASSVGEETQYF
NA,TRBJ2-2,TRBV7-2,CASSFSGAASHGELFF
NA,TRBJ1-2,TRBV19,CASSIDLESWVGYTF
NA,TRBJ2-1,TRBV4-1,CASSQGRLASNEQFF
NA,TRBJ1-2,TRBV9,CASSVTGGTNYGYTF
NA,TRBJ2-5,TRBV19,CASSPWTGIQETQYF
once,TRBJ1-4,TRBV9,CASSVDRGLSEKLFF
NA,TRBJ1-1,TRBV30,CAWSVLGRNTEAFF
once,TRBJ2-3,TRBV19,CASSSYRVDTQYF
NA,TRBJ2-5,TRBV29-1,CSVDWETQYF
NA,TRBJ2-5,TRBV11-2,CASSGLAIYQETQYF